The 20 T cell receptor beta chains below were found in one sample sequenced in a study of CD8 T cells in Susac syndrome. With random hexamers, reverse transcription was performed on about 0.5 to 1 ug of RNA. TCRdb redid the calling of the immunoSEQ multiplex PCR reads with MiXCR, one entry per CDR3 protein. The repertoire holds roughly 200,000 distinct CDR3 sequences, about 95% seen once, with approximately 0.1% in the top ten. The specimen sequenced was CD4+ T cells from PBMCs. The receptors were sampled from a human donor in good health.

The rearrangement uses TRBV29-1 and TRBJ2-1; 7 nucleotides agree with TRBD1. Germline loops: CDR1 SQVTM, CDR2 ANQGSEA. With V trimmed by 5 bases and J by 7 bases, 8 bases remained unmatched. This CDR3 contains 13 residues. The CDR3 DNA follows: TGCAGCGTTCCCCTAGAACAGGGGAATGAGCAGTTCTTC. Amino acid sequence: CSVPLEQGNEQFF.

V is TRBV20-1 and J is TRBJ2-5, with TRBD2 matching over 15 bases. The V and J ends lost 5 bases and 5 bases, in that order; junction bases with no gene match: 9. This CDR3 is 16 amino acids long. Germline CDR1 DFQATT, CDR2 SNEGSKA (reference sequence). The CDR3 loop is CSASQGLAGGWETQYF. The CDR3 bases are TGCAGTGCTTCCCAGGGACTAGCGGGAGGTTGGGAGACCCAGTACTTC.

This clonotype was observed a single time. The CDR3 sequence: CASCLEDRLNTEAFF. The CDR3 region has the DNA TGTGCCAGCTGTCTGGAGGACAGGCTGAACACTGAAGCTTTCTTT. The chain employs TRBV2 and TRBJ1-1; 7 nucleotides line up with TRBD1. With V trimmed by 8 bases and J by 0 bases, 9 bases remained unmatched. Germline CDR1 SNHLY, CDR2 FYNNEI. The length of the CDR3 is 15 residues.

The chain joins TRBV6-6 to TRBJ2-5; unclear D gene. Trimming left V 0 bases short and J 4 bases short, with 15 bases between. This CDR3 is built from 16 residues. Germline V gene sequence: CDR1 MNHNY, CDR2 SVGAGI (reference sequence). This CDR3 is CASSYSKVQERETQYF. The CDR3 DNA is TGTGCCAGCAGTTACTCGAAGGTGCAGGAAAGAGAGACCCAGTACTTC.

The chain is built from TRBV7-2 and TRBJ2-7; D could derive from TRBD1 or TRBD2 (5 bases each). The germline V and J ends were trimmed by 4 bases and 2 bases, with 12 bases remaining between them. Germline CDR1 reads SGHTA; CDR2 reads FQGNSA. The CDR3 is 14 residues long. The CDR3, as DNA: TGTGCCAGCAGCTCTACGGTGGGGGCCTACGAGCAGTACTTC. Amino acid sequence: CASSSTVGAYEQYF. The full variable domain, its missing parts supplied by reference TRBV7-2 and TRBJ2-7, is GAGVSQSPSNKVTEKGKDVELRCDPISGHTALYWYRQSLGQGLEFLIYFQGNSAPDKSGLPSDRFSAERTGGSVSTLTIQRTQQEDSAVYLCASSSTVGAYEQYFGPGTRLTVT.

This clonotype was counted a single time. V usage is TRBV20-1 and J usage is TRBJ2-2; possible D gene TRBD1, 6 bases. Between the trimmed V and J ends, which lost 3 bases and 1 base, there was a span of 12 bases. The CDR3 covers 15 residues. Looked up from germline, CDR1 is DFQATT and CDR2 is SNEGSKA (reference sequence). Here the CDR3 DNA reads TGCAGTGCTAGGCCAACAGGGAGGAACACCGGGGAGCTGTTTTTT. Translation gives CSARPTGRNTGELFF.

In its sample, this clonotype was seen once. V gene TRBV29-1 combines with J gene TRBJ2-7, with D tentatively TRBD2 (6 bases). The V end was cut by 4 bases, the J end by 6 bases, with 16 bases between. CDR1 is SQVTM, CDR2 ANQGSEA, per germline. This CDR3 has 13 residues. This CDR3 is CSVGVLGRSEQYF. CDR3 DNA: TGCAGCGTTGGGGTCCTTGGGAGGAGCGAGCAGTACTTC.

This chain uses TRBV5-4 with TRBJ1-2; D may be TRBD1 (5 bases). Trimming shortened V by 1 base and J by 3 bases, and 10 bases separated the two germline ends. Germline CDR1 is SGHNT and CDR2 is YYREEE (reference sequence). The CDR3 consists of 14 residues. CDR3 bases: TGTGCCAGCAGCTTGCTCGCAGGGCACTATGGCTACACCTTC. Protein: CASSLLAGHYGYTF.

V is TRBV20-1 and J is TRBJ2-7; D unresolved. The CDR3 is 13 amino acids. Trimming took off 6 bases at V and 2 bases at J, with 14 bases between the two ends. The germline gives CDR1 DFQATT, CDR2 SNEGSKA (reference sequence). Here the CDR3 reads CSAPGRLAYEQYF. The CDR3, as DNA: TGCAGTGCCCCTGGACGCCTCGCCTACGAGCAGTACTTC.

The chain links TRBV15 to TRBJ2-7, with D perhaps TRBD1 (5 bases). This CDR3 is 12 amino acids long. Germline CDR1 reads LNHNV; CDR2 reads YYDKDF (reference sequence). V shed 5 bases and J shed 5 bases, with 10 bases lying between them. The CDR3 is CATSEQAHEQYF. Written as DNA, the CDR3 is TGTGCCACCAGCGAACAGGCCCACGAGCAGTACTTC.

CDR3 in DNA: TGTGCCAGCAGCAAAGTCAGGGTTTTGCATTTT. Translating gives CASSKVRVLHF. The genes are TRBV21-1 and TRBJ1-5; the D call in the table, TRBD1, was not verified against the DNA. TRBV21-1 is noted as a pseudogene. The CDR3 totals 11 residues.

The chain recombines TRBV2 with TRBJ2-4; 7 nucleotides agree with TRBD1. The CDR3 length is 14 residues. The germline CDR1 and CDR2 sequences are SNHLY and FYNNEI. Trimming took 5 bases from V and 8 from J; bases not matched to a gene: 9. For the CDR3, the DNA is TGTGCCAGCAGTTCCGGACAGGACCAGGACATTCAGTACTTC. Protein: CASSSGQDQDIQYF.

The CDR3 sequence: CSSSGGSVDTQYF. For the CDR3, the DNA is TGCAGCTCAAGCGGGGGGAGTGTCGATACGCAGTATTTT. The genes are TRBV29-1 and TRBJ2-3; 9 positions match TRBD2. Trimming took 8 bases from V and 6 from J; bases not matched to a gene: 9. The CDR3 is 13 residues long. The germline gives CDR1 SQVTM, CDR2 ANQGSEA.

The CDR3: CSIGLAGGHEQFF. The CDR3 coding sequence is TGCAGTATCGGACTAGCGGGAGGTCATGAGCAGTTCTTC. The chain has TRBV20-1 and TRBJ2-1, with TRBD2 matching 14 bases. CDR3 size: 13 residues. Trimming at V came to 8 bases and at J to 8 bases, leaving 5 bases not matched to a gene. Germline CDR1 DFQATT, CDR2 SNEGSKA (reference sequence).

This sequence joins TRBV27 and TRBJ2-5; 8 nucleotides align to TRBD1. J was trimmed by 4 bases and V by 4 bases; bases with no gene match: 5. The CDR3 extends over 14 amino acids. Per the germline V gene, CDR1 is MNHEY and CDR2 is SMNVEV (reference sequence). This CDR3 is CASSSTGGSETQYF. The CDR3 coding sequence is TGTGCCAGCAGTTCCACAGGGGGTTCAGAGACCCAGTACTTC.

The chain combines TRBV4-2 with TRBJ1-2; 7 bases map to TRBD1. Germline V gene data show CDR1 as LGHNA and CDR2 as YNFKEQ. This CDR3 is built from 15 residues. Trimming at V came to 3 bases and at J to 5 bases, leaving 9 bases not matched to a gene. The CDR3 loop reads CASSQATGTEYGYTF. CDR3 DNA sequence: TGTGCCAGCAGCCAGGCTACCGGGACAGAATATGGCTACACCTTC.

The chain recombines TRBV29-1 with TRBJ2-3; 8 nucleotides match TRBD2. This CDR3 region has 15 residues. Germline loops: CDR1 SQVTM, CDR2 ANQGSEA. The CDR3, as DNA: TGCAGTGCCCAAACCGGGACTAGTAATACAGATACGCAGTATTTT. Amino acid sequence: CSAQTGTSNTDTQYF.

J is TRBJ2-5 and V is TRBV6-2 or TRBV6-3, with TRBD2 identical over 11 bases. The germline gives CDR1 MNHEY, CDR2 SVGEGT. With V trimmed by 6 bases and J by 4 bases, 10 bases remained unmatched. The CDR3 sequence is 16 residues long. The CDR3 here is CASSSILAGERETQYF. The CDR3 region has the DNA TGTGCCAGCAGCTCAATACTAGCGGGAGAACGAGAGACCCAGTACTTC.

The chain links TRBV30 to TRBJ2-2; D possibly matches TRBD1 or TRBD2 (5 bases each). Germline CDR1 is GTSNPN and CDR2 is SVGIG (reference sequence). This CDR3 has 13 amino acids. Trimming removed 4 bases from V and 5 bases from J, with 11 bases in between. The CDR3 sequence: CAWNEGWTGELFF. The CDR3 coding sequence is TGTGCCTGGAATGAGGGGTGGACCGGGGAGCTGTTTTTT.

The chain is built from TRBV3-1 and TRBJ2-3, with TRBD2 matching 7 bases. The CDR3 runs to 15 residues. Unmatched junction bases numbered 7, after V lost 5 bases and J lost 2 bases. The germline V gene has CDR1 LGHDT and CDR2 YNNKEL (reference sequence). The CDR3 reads CASSFGTKATDTQYF. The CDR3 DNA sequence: TGTGCCAGCAGCTTTGGGACTAAAGCCACAGATACGCAGTATTTT.